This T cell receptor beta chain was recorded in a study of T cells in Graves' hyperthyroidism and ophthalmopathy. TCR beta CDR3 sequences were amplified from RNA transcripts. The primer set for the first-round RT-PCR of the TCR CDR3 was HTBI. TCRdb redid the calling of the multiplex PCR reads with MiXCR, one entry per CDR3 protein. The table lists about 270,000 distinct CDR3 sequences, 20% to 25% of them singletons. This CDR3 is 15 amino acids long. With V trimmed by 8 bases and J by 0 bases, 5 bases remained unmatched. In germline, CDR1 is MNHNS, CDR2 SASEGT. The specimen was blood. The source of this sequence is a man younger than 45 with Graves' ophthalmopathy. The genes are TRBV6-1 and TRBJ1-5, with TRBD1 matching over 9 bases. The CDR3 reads CASLRDRDSNQPQHF. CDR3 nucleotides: TGTGCCAGCTTGAGGGACAGGGATAGCAATCAGCCCCAGCATTTT.